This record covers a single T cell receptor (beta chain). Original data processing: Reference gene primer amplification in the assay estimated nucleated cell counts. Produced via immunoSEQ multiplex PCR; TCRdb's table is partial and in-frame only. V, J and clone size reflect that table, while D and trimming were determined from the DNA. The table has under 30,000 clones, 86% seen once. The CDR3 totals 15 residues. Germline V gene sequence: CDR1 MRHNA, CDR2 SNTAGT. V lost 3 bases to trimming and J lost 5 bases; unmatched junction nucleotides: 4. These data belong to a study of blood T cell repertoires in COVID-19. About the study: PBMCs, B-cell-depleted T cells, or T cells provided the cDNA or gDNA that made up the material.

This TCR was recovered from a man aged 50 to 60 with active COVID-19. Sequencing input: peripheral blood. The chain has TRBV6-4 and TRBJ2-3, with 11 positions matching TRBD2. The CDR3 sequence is CASSDLAGGLDTQYF. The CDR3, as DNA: TGTGCCAGCAGTGATCTAGCGGGGGGTCTAGATACGCAGTATTTT.